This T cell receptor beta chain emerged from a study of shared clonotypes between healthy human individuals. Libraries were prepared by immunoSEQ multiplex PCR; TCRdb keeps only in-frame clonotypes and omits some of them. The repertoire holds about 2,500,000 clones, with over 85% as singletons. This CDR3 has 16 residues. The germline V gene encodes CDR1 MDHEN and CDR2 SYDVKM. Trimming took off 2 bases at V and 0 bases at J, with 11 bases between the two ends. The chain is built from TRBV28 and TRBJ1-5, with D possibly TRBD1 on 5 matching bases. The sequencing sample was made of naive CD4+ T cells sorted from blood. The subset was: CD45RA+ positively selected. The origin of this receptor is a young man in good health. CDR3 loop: CASSLLRGYSNQPQHF. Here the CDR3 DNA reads TGTGCCAGCAGTTTACTGAGGGGTTATAGCAATCAGCCCCAGCATTTT.